This passage covers 27 T cell receptor beta chains from one sample sequenced in a study of T cell responses to AZD1222 COVID-19 vaccine. The table came from immunoSEQ multiplex PCR; TCRdb's copy has only in-frame clones and leaves some out. Among about 120,000 clones listed, around 87% were seen once. Sequencing used peripheral blood, obtained on day 0 of AZD1222 vaccination. These receptors all stem from an adult in good health.

The rearrangement uses TRBV6-5 and TRBJ1-6; possibly TRBD1 for D (6 bases). This CDR3 is built from 12 residues. The V end lost 6 bases, the J end lost 6 bases, and 6 bases lay between the germline ends. Looked up from germline, CDR1 is MNHEY and CDR2 is SVGAGI. This CDR3 reads CASSRGNSPLHF. The CDR3 coding sequence is TGTGCCAGCAGCAGGGGTAATTCACCCCTCCACTTT.

The chain joins TRBV5-4 to TRBJ2-3; D remains ambiguous. V lost 1 base and J lost 0, with 3 bases in between. The CDR3 covers 13 residues. Germline CDR1 and CDR2: SGHNT and YYREEE (reference sequence). The CDR3 here is CASSLTSTDTQYF. The CDR3 DNA reads as TGTGCCAGCAGCTTGACCAGCACAGATACGCAGTATTTT.

This chain joins TRBV27 and TRBJ2-7; 8 nucleotides line up with TRBD1. The V gene end was trimmed by 8 bases and the J gene end by 2 bases; junction bases not matched to a gene: 5. This CDR3 region has 13 residues. Germline CDR1 MNHEY, CDR2 SMNVEV (reference sequence). CDR3 nucleotides: TGTGCCAGCGGGCGACAGGGGACCTACGAGCAGTACTTC. It encodes CASGRQGTYEQYF.

The chain joins TRBV6-2 or TRBV6-3 to TRBJ1-5, with a tentative D call TRBD1 (5 bases). The length of the CDR3 is 15 residues. Germline loops: CDR1 MNHEY, CDR2 SVGEGT. Between the trimmed V and J ends, which lost 2 bases and 6 bases, there was a span of 14 bases. CDR3 bases: TGTGCCAGCAGTTACCAGGGATCCCTGGTTCAGCCCCAGCATTTT. Its translation: CASSYQGSLVQPQHF.

The CDR3 nucleotides are TGTGCCAGCAGCGCCCTGGGGGGGAACACCGGGGAGCTGTTTTTT. This translates into CASSALGGNTGELFF. The chain is built from TRBV9 and TRBJ2-2; D possibly corresponds to TRBD2 (6 bases). The CDR3 runs to 15 residues. V lost 3 bases and J lost 1, with 10 bases in between. Germline V gene lookup returns CDR1 SGDLS and CDR2 YYNGEE.

This clone was picked up a small number of times. The chain combines TRBV6-5 with TRBJ2-1; D not resolved. This CDR3 spans 11 amino acids. Trimming pared 3 bases from V and 6 bases from J, leaving 3 bases between. CDR1 and CDR2 from the germline V gene are MNHEY and SVGAGI. CDR3 nucleotide sequence: TGTGCCAGCAGTTATCGCAATGAGCAGTTCTTC. It is translated as CASSYRNEQFF.

The chain is built from TRBV30 and TRBJ1-2, with unresolved D. This CDR3 comprises 14 residues. V lost 1 base and J 5 bases, leaving 14 bases between the germline ends. CDR1 is GTSNPN, CDR2 SVGIG, per germline (reference sequence). The CDR3 bases are TGTGCCTGGAGTGACACCACCACGGGGTATGGCTACACCTTC. This encodes CAWSDTTTGYGYTF.

The CDR3 DNA sequence: TGTGCCAGCGGTGACAGGGTGCACGAGCAGTACTTC. Translation: CASGDRVHEQYF. The chain uses TRBV28 and TRBJ2-7; 7 positions match TRBD1. With 8 bases clipped from V and 5 bases from J, the junction kept 6 bases outside the gene matches. The germline gives CDR1 MDHEN, CDR2 SYDVKM. The CDR3 spans 12 residues.

The V gene is TRBV19, the J gene TRBJ1-5; unclear D gene. Germline CDR1 LNHDA, CDR2 SQIVND (reference sequence). The CDR3 is 11 amino acids. V was cut by 9 bases and J by 5 bases, with 8 bases left in between. CDR3 coding DNA: TGTGCCAGCCAAAGGGATCAGCCCCAGCATTTT. This translates into CASQRDQPQHF.

The chain has TRBV3-1 (or the pseudogene TRBV3-2) and TRBJ1-1, with D tentatively TRBD1 (5 bases). Germline CDR1 is LGHDT and CDR2 is YNNKEL (reference sequence). The CDR3 sequence is 14 residues long. Between the trimmed V and J ends, which lost 2 bases and 1 base, there was a span of 8 bases. This chain's CDR3 is CASSQQGRNTEAFF. The CDR3 coding sequence is TGTGCCAGCAGCCAACAGGGTAGGAACACTGAAGCTTTCTTT.

The chain joins TRBV6-1 to TRBJ1-1, with 7 bases fitting TRBD1. Germline CDR1 and CDR2: MNHNS and SASEGT. The CDR3 contains 15 residues. J gave up 11 bases and V 0 bases, and 12 bases lay outside the gene matches. The CDR3 DNA sequence: TGTGCCAGCAGTGAAGCGATAGGGGGCCTTGGGGCGGCTTTCTTT. It specifies CASSEAIGGLGAAFF.

The V and J genes are TRBV25-1 and TRBJ1-6; TRBD1 aligns across 8 bases. CDR1 is MGHDK, CDR2 SYGVNS, per germline. Trimming removed 4 bases from V and 7 bases from J; junction bases left unmatched: 6. The CDR3 consists of 15 residues. In DNA form, the CDR3 reads TGTGCCAGCAGTGCACAACAGGGGGGAAATTCACCCCTCCACTTT. Translation gives CASSAQQGGNSPLHF.

The J gene is TRBJ1-3, the V gene TRBV6-6; maybe TRBD1 (6 bases). V was shortened by 2 bases and J by 0 bases, with 11 bases between the two germline ends. This CDR3 is 16 amino acids long. The germline gives CDR1 MNHNY, CDR2 SVGAGI (reference sequence). CDR3 residues: CASSYQDRPSGNTIYF. CDR3 bases: TGTGCCAGCAGTTACCAAGACAGGCCCTCTGGAAACACCATATATTTT.

For this clone: Other DNA sequences in this sample translate to the same CDR3. The chain has TRBV5-1 and TRBJ1-1; possible D gene TRBD1, 5 bases. V was trimmed by 0 bases and J by 7 bases, leaving 7 bases between them. The CDR3 has 12 residues. From germline, CDR1 is SGHRS and CDR2 YFSETQ. The chain's CDR3 is CASSLEGVEAFF. CDR3 DNA sequence: TGCGCCAGCAGCTTGGAAGGGGTTGAAGCTTTCTTT.

The V gene is TRBV5-1, the J gene TRBJ2-1, with 9 bases lining up with TRBD2. With 4 bases clipped from V and 4 bases from J, the junction kept 12 bases outside the gene matches. CDR3 length: 17 amino acids. Germline-derived CDR1 and CDR2 are SGHRS and YFSETQ. This CDR3 reads CASSPNGASGDYNEQFF. CDR3 nucleotide sequence: TGCGCCAGCAGCCCCAACGGGGCTAGCGGGGATTACAATGAGCAGTTCTTC.

V usage is TRBV2 and J usage is TRBJ1-5; unclear D gene. This CDR3 has 14 residues. The germline V and J ends were trimmed by 7 bases and 0 bases, with 10 bases remaining between them. Germline lookup yields CDR1 SNHLY and CDR2 FYNNEI. CDR3 nucleotides: TGTGCCAGCATGGAGGGCCATAGCAATCAGCCCCAGCATTTT. Translation: CASMEGHSNQPQHF.

The chain has TRBV28 and TRBJ2-5, with TRBD1 matching 9 bases. Germline V CDR1 and CDR2: MDHEN, SYDVKM. This CDR3 contains 15 residues. Losses at the gene ends were 4 bases for V and 5 bases for J; bases not matched to a gene: 8. As DNA, the CDR3 is TGTGCCAGCAGTTCCGCCGGACAGGGGATGGAGACCCAGTACTTC. Translated, it gives CASSSAGQGMETQYF.

The chain combines TRBV7-9 with TRBJ1-1; 7 bases align to TRBD1. The V and J ends lost 4 bases and 6 bases, in that order; junction bases with no gene match: 14. The CDR3 has 16 amino acids. CDR1 is SEHNR, CDR2 FQNEAQ, per germline (reference sequence). Here the CDR3 reads CASSSTGQLFGAEAFF. Written as DNA, the CDR3 is TGTGCCAGCAGCTCGACGGGACAGCTTTTTGGTGCTGAAGCTTTCTTT. Together with reference TRBV7-9 and TRBJ1-1, the CDR3 gives the full variable domain: DTGVSQNPRHKITKRGQNVTFRCDPISEHNRLYWYRQTLGQGPEFLTYFQNEAQLEKSRLLSDRFSAERPKGSFSTLEIQRTEQGDSAMYLCASSSTGQLFGAEAFFGQGTRLTVV.

The genes are TRBV7-8 and TRBJ1-4, with D possibly matching TRBD1 (5 bases). This CDR3 region has 15 residues. Deletions cut 5 bases from V and 7 bases from J, with 17 bases between. Looked up from germline, CDR1 is SGHVS and CDR2 is FQNEAQ. CDR3 sequence reads: CASSPQGGAGEKLFF. DNA of the CDR3: TGTGCCAGCAGCCCCCAAGGAGGGGCTGGTGAAAAACTGTTTTTT.

This clone occurred a few times. This sample includes further DNA sequences coding for the same CDR3. The chain couples TRBV2 to TRBJ2-2, with no clear D. There are 12 residues in the CDR3. Germline CDR1 SNHLY, CDR2 FYNNEI. Trimming cost V 5 bases and J 3 bases, with 4 bases left between them. The CDR3 here is CASSYYTGELFF. CDR3 in DNA: TGTGCCAGCAGTTACTACACCGGGGAGCTGTTTTTT.

The chain carries TRBV4-1 and TRBJ2-3; 7 positions match TRBD1. This CDR3 contains 14 residues. Germline loops: CDR1 MGHRA, CDR2 YSYEKL. V lost 2 bases and J lost 6; bases outside the gene matches: 5. The CDR3 protein is CASSQRGPGDTQYF. CDR3 DNA sequence: TGCGCCAGCAGCCAAAGGGGGCCCGGGGATACGCAGTATTTT.

Written as DNA, the CDR3 is TGTGCCAGTAGTCCCCCGGGATTACTTAATGAAAAACTGTTTTTT. Its protein is CASSPPGLLNEKLFF. The chain employs TRBV19 and TRBJ1-4; D uncertain. The CDR3 contains 15 residues. Deletions cut 5 bases from V and 4 bases from J, with 14 bases between. CDR1 is LNHDA and CDR2 is SQIVND in the germline V gene (reference sequence).

The V gene is TRBV6-5, the J gene TRBJ2-4; D ambiguous. With 0 bases removed from V and 1 base from J, the gap between germline ends came to 10 bases. CDR1 and CDR2 (germline): MNHEY, SVGAGI. The CDR3 contains 16 residues. The CDR3 DNA reads TGTGCCAGCAGTTACTCGGGCGCCTCGGCCAAAAACATTCAGTACTTC. Its translation is CASSYSGASAKNIQYF.

This rearrangement joins TRBV5-1 to TRBJ2-1; 9 nucleotides line up with TRBD2. The CDR3 is 16 residues long. Germline assignment: CDR1 SGHRS and CDR2 YFSETQ. Trimming took 0 bases from V and 8 from J; bases not matched to a gene: 9. The CDR3 DNA reads TGCGCCAGCAGCTTGGTTACTAGCGGGCAGACCGATGAGCAGTTCTTC. This translates into CASSLVTSGQTDEQFF.

This clone has a single count. The chain joins TRBV27 to TRBJ2-1, with TRBD2 matching over 12 bases. The CDR3 loop spans 17 amino acids. Per the germline V gene, CDR1 is MNHEY and CDR2 is SMNVEV (reference sequence). V lost 4 bases to trimming and J lost 6 bases; unmatched junction nucleotides: 10. CDR3 in DNA: TGTGCCAGCAGTTCCTTTACGACTAGCGGGGGTTTCAATGAGCAGTTCTTC. It specifies CASSSFTTSGGFNEQFF.

The chain joins TRBV6-5 to TRBJ2-7, with D perhaps TRBD1 or TRBD2 (5 bases each). The V and J ends lost 8 bases and 2 bases respectively, with 10 bases between them. CDR1 and CDR2 (germline): MNHEY, SVGAGI. The CDR3 length is 12 residues. The CDR3 is CASGDRAYEQYF. In nucleotides, the CDR3 is TGTGCCAGCGGGGACCGAGCCTACGAGCAGTACTTC.

The V call is TRBV2, the J call TRBJ2-6; D call uncertain. Trimming cost V 2 bases and J 0 bases, with 11 bases left between them. CDR3 size: 17 residues. From germline, CDR1 is SNHLY and CDR2 FYNNEI. CDR3 nucleotides: TGTGCCAGCAGTGAATTTGGGGTTAGCTCTGGGGCCAACGTCCTGACTTTC. Its protein product is CASSEFGVSSGANVLTF.